The clone carrying this TCR beta chain was counted between two and nine times. A TCRbeta library incorporating unique molecular identifiers was prepared. TCRdb passed the PCR reads through MiXCR, listing each CDR3 protein once. The sample has around 340,000 distinct CDR3 sequences; about an eighth are singletons. Trimming shortened V by 10 bases and J by 6 bases, and 29 bases separated the two germline ends. The CDR3 is made up of 17 amino acids. In germline, CDR1 is SEHNR, CDR2 FQNEAQ (reference sequence). This entry belongs to a study of T-cell reconstitution after alpha-beta-depleted transplantation in children.

The rearrangement joins TRBV7-9 to TRBJ2-3; no reliable D call. This receptor was identified in a human donor who donated a stem cell graft to a child with Fanconi anemia. Sequencing was performed on PBMCs, taken from the stem cell graft. The CDR3 nucleotides read TGTGCCACCAACACGCAGGAATCCTGGCTCTTTAGCGATACGCAGTATTTT. Amino acid sequence: CATNTQESWLFSDTQYF. Full variable domain (outside the CDR3, taken from reference TRBV7-9 and TRBJ2-3): DTGVSQNPRHKITKRGQNVTFRCDPISEHNRLYWYRQTLGQGPEFLTYFQNEAQLEKSRLLSDRFSAERPKGSFSTLEIQRTEQGDSAMYLCATNTQESWLFSDTQYFGPGTRLTVL.